Described below is a single T cell receptor beta chain sequence and its context. What it binds is not known. The CDR3 is 12 residues long. Trimming took off 1 base at V and 6 bases at J, with 5 bases between the two ends. CDR1 ENHRY and CDR2 SYGVKD come from the germline V gene. This specimen comes from a study of Ad26.COV2.S vaccination and SARS-CoV-2 variants. Across the whole study: The study gave Ad26.COV2.S intramuscularly, once or twice 56 days apart. Study outcomes and limitations: Recipients of vaccine and of placebo showed similar breadth of their non-spike TCR repertoires. Spike-specific TCR breadth was greater in vaccine than placebo recipients.

Documented treatment: 15 to 20 received Ad26.COV2.S at low or high dose, single or two shots; about 5 received placebo; per-sample allocation not given. Vaccine and placebo recipients were sampled on day 63 after the first injection. SARS-CoV-2 spike from the Wuhan strain was encoded by the vaccine, an Ad26 vector. Sequencing was performed with immunoSEQ multiplex PCR; in TCRdb, only in-frame clones are kept and a portion is missing. The data contain 380,000 or so clones, under 90% of them singletons. This receptor was identified in a person between 18 and 60 years old who received the Ad26.COV2.S COVID-19 vaccine or a placebo. V and J are TRBV10-3 and TRBJ2-3; no firm D call. The sequencing here drew on peripheral blood, taken in a trial of Ad26.COV2.S vaccine versus placebo. CDR3 residues: CAISEYGDTQYF. CDR3 DNA: TGTGCCATCAGTGAGTATGGGGATACGCAGTATTTT.